A selection of T cell receptor beta chains follows, all from one sample in a study of shared clonotypes between healthy human individuals. Generated by immunoSEQ multiplex PCR, the TCRdb table keeps only in-frame clones and is missing some. The data contain 1,500,000 or so clones, roughly 96% of them seen just once; the ten biggest clones take up roughly 1.2%. Sequencing was performed on naive CD4+ T cells sorted from blood. The receptors originated from a man aged 30 to 45 in good health. Both conserved end residues are part of each CDR3. D genes are given only for firm matches. Where a row states a size, it is once, few, many or the class of an expanded clone; other rows omit it.

clone_size j_call v_call d_call cdr3_nt cdr3_aa
. TRBJ2-1 TRBV9 . TGTGCCAGCAGCGTAAGTAGTCTTCATGAGCAGTTCTTC CASSVSSLHEQFF
. TRBJ2-1 TRBV6-1 TRBD2 TGTGCCAGCAGTGAAGGAACTAGCGGGGACAATGAGCAGTTCTTC CASSEGTSGDNEQFF
. TRBJ2-7 TRBV7-4 . TGTGCCAGCAGCTTTAGAGGGCTAGTTGACATACCCTACGAGCAGTACTTC CASSFRGLVDIPYEQYF
. TRBJ2-7 TRBV5-1 TRBD1 TGCGCCAGCAGCTCGGACAGGGGCCACGAGCAGTACTTC CASSSDRGHEQYF
. TRBJ1-2 TRBV5-1 . TGCGCCAGCAGCGAACCGGACGGTCCTCTAGGCGGCTACACCTTC CASSEPDGPLGGYTF
. TRBJ2-7 TRBV29-1 TRBD2 TGCAGCGTTAGGACTAGCCCCTACGAGCAGTACTTC CSVRTSPYEQYF
. TRBJ1-2 TRBV19 . TGTGCCAGTAGTTTCGGGAATGGCTACACCTTC CASSFGNGYTF
. TRBJ1-3 TRBV5-6 TRBD1 TGTGCCAGCAGCTTACAGGGGGAGATAAACACCATATATTTT CASSLQGEINTIYF
. TRBJ2-5 TRBV5-5 TRBD1 TGTGCCAGCAGCTTGTACCGGACAGGCGAAGAGACCCAGTACTTC CASSLYRTGEETQYF
. TRBJ2-1 TRBV9 TRBD2 TGTGCCAGCAGCGAGGGACTAGCGTGGTACAATGAGCAGTTCTTC CASSEGLAWYNEQFF
. TRBJ2-7 TRBV28 TRBD1 TGTGCCAGCAGCCCACCCGCGGGACAGGGGGTAGGGGAGCAGTACTTC CASSPPAGQGVGEQYF
. TRBJ2-7 TRBV18 TRBD2 TGTGCCAGCTCACCACCGAGCGGGAGAGGAACCTACGAGCAGTACTTC CASSPPSGRGTYEQYF
. TRBJ2-1 TRBV5-6 TRBD2 TGTGCCAGCAGCTTGGTTAGCGGGAGGACGTACAATGAGCAGTTCTTC CASSLVSGRTYNEQFF
. TRBJ2-1 TRBV9 . TGTGCCAGCAGCGTAGACCCGACCCCCGACTACAATGAGCAGTTCTTC CASSVDPTPDYNEQFF
. TRBJ1-2 TRBV7-6 . TGTGCCAGCATTCAGACAGATTCAAGGGGCTACACCTTC CASIQTDSRGYTF
. TRBJ1-2 TRBV15 . TGTGCCACCAGCAGATTTCAGACAGATGGTGGCTACACCTTC CATSRFQTDGGYTF
. TRBJ2-7 TRBV5-1 . TGCGCCAGCAGCTTGATATCAGCGGCCACCCCCCTATACGAGCAGTACTTC CASSLISAATPLYEQYF
. TRBJ1-3 TRBV7-6 . TGTGCCAGCAGCTTAGTACAGAGAAACACCATATATTTT CASSLVQRNTIYF
. TRBJ1-2 TRBV19 . TGTGCCAGTATTCGTGTTGGGGTCTCCTATGGCTACACCTTC CASIRVGVSYGYTF
. TRBJ2-2 TRBV7-7 . TGTGCTAGCAGCTCCGACTGGTCCGGGGAGCTGTTTTTT CASSSDWSGELFF
once TRBJ2-3 TRBV28 . TGTGCCAGCGCCCCCCCCACAGATACGCAGTATTTT CASAPPTDTQYF
. TRBJ2-7 TRBV5-6 TRBD2 TGTGCCAGCAGCTCGGGAGGGCAGACGGGCGAGCAGTACTTC CASSSGGQTGEQYF
. TRBJ2-7 TRBV25-1 TRBD2 TGTGCCAGCAGGTCGGCGGGAGGAGAGCAGTACTTC CASRSAGGEQYF
. TRBJ2-3 TRBV2 . TGTGCCAGCAGTACCCTACCCGCTTCCAGCACAGATACGCAGTATTTT CASSTLPASSTDTQYF
. TRBJ2-7 TRBV11-2 . TGTGCCAGCAGCTTAGTTCGACAGTACTACGAGCAGTACTTC CASSLVRQYYEQYF
. TRBJ2-2 TRBV29-1 . TGCAGCGTCGGATCCGGGACCGGGGAGCTGTTTTTT CSVGSGTGELFF
once TRBJ2-1 TRBV5-8 TRBD2 TGTGCCAGCAGCTTGGCTTTGCGGGAGTACAATGAGCAGTTCTTC CASSLALREYNEQFF
. TRBJ2-2 TRBV7-2 . TGTGCCAGCAGCATGAGGACGGGCTCGCCCGGGGAGCTGTTTTTT CASSMRTGSPGELFF
. TRBJ1-4 TRBV13 TRBD1 TGTGCCAGCAGCTCCGGGACAGAGAAAAAACTGTTTTTT CASSSGTEKKLFF